These 14 T cell receptor beta chains originate from one sample sequenced in a study of blood T cell repertoires in COVID-19. The table came from immunoSEQ multiplex PCR; TCRdb's copy has only in-frame clones and leaves some out. The data contain about 280,000 clones, around nine tenths of them singletons. Sequenced sample: peripheral blood. Receptors originate from a woman aged 40 to 50 who had recovered from COVID-19.

The V gene is TRBV29-1, the J gene TRBJ2-1; 14 bases align to TRBD2. Losses at the gene ends were 7 bases for V and 5 bases for J; bases not matched to a gene: 7. CDR3 length equals 15 residues. The germline gives CDR1 SQVTM, CDR2 ANQGSEA. In DNA form, the CDR3 reads TGCAGCGGTGGACCGGGACTAGCGGGAGACAATGAGCAGTTCTTC. Protein sequence: CSGGPGLAGDNEQFF.

V is TRBV21-1 and J is TRBJ2-1; the table's D call TRBD1 went unverified against the DNA. TRBV21-1 is marked as a pseudogene. The CDR3 extends over 21 amino acids. The CDR3 region is CASSRPLGPLQTGGHYNEQFF. The CDR3 DNA reads TGTGCCAGCAGCCGGCCGCTCGGTCCACTGCAGACAGGGGGGCACTACAATGAGCAGTTCTTC.

This rearrangement joins TRBV7-8 to TRBJ1-3; perhaps TRBD1 as D (6 bases). Trimming took off 1 base at V and 4 bases at J, with 20 bases between the two ends. Germline V CDR1 and CDR2: SGHVS, FQNEAQ. The CDR3 contains 18 residues. CDR3 coding DNA: TGTGCCAGCAGCTTAGGAGGGGCCGGGGCAGGGGACGGAAACACCATATATTTT. Translation: CASSLGGAGAGDGNTIYF.

V gene TRBV21-1 combines with J gene TRBJ2-1; the table's D call TRBD1 went unverified against the DNA. TRBV21-1 is described as a pseudogene. The CDR3 length is 13 residues. The DNA for the CDR3 is TGTGCCACGCGACAGGGGACGGAAAATGAGCAGTTCTTC. It codes for CATRQGTENEQFF.

The rearrangement uses TRBV6-5 and TRBJ2-3, with D unresolved. Trimming left V 7 bases short and J 2 bases short, with 7 bases between. The CDR3 loop spans 12 amino acids. The germline CDR1 and CDR2 sequences are MNHEY and SVGAGI. The CDR3 bases are TGTGCCAGCAAGCCTGACACAGATACGCAGTATTTT. Translated: CASKPDTDTQYF.

The V gene is TRBV27, the J gene TRBJ2-5; the match to TRBD2 covers 7 bases. The germline gives CDR1 MNHEY, CDR2 SMNVEV (reference sequence). V was clipped by 6 bases and J by 13 bases; unmatched bases: 20. CDR3 length equals 15 residues. CDR3 in amino acids: CASSPINEGRAPRYF. The CDR3 bases are TGTGCCAGCAGCCCAATTAATGAGGGGAGGGCCCCCCGGTACTTC.

The gene calls are TRBV29-1 and TRBJ2-3; TRBD2 matches 8 bases. From germline, CDR1 is SQVTM and CDR2 ANQGSEA. V lost 6 bases, J lost 2 bases, and 10 bases stayed unmatched. The CDR3 runs to 15 residues. The CDR3 sequence is CSVSTSGSHTDTQYF. In DNA, the CDR3 is TGCAGCGTGTCGACCAGCGGGAGTCACACAGATACGCAGTATTTT.

The V and J genes are TRBV3-1 (or the pseudogene TRBV3-2) and TRBJ1-2, with TRBD1 matching 8 bases. V shed 2 bases and J 7 bases; nucleotides not matched to a gene: 6. The CDR3 length is 14 residues. Germline CDR1 reads LGHDT; CDR2 reads YNNKEL (reference sequence). CDR3 region: CASSQYDRGPGYTF. Written as DNA, the CDR3 is TGTGCCAGCAGCCAATACGACAGGGGCCCTGGCTACACCTTC.

This sequence joins TRBV27 and TRBJ1-4, with 7 bases that match TRBD1. The CDR3 spans 14 residues. CDR1 is MNHEY and CDR2 is SMNVEV in the germline V gene (reference sequence). The V gene end was trimmed by 3 bases and the J gene end by 3 bases; junction bases not matched to a gene: 1. CDR3 region: CASSFDRANEKLFF. The CDR3 nucleotides are TGTGCCAGCAGTTTCGACAGGGCTAATGAAAAACTGTTTTTT.

The chain has TRBV21-1 and TRBJ2-5; no check of the table's D call, TRBD1, against the DNA was made. TRBV21-1 is marked as a pseudogene. The CDR3 is 17 amino acids. The CDR3 nucleotides read TGTGCCAGCAGCAAAGCGCTTTTCACGGCAGGGCGGGAGACCCAGTACTTC. This codes for CASSKALFTAGRETQYF.

The V call is TRBV3-1 (or the pseudogene TRBV3-2), the J call TRBJ2-7; a weak D match, TRBD1 (5 bases). The CDR3 runs 15 residues. Trimming took 3 bases from V and 7 from J, leaving 19 bases between them. Germline V gene data show CDR1 as LGHDT and CDR2 as YNNKEL (reference sequence). The DNA for the CDR3 is TGTGCCAGCAGCCAGGGGCCAGAGGCGGCCCGGGAGCAGTACTTC. Residues: CASSQGPEAAREQYF.

This sequence joins TRBV7-3 and TRBJ1-6; D gene ambiguous. This CDR3 has 13 residues. Germline CDR1 SGHTA, CDR2 FQGTGA. Trimming removed 1 base at V and 11 bases at J, with 9 bases between. CDR3 region: CASSLIVGAPLHF. Written as DNA, the CDR3 is TGTGCCAGCAGCTTAATCGTCGGGGCACCCCTCCACTTT.

This sequence joins TRBV3-1 (or the pseudogene TRBV3-2) and TRBJ2-7, with TRBD1 matching 9 bases. The CDR3 totals 15 residues. In germline, CDR1 is LGHDT, CDR2 YNNKEL (reference sequence). V gave up 3 bases and J gave up 2 bases; unmatched junction bases: 5. CDR3 protein: CASSHWDRAPYEQYF. For the CDR3, the DNA is TGTGCCAGCAGCCACTGGGACAGGGCTCCCTACGAGCAGTACTTC.

This clone was seen just once. Other DNA sequences from this sample encode an identical CDR3 as well. The rearrangement uses TRBV29-1 and TRBJ2-5, with D perhaps TRBD1 (5 bases). The CDR3 length is 11 residues. Germline V gives CDR1 SQVTM, CDR2 ANQGSEA. The V end lost 4 bases, the J end lost 2 bases, and 5 bases lay between the germline ends. The DNA for the CDR3 is TGCAGCGTTGGACAGCAAGAGACCCAGTACTTC. Translated, it gives CSVGQQETQYF.